This paragraph reports one T cell receptor beta chain. Its matching antigen is unknown. Germline V CDR1 and CDR2: SGHTA, FQGNSA. There are 11 residues in the CDR3. Trimming took 11 bases from V and 5 from J, leaving 7 bases between them. Produced via immunoSEQ multiplex PCR; TCRdb's table is partial and in-frame only. The sample includes fewer than 40,000 clones, 70% to 90% of them seen just once. The entry originates in a study of CD8 T cells in acute hepatitis C reinfection. Study findings and constraints: A V04-02/J02-02 clonotype was among 10 to 15 public ones, independent of outcome.

Time point noted: naive CD8 control sorted from an acute-time-point sample. Montreal Hepatitis C Cohort donors who inject drugs were seen every 3 months. This sequence originates from a woman aged 18-29 years who spontaneously cleared hepatitis C infection. Sequenced material: naive CD8+ T cells from PBMCs. This chain joins TRBV7-2 and TRBJ2-6; no firm D call. This CDR3 is CAVGRANVLTF. CDR3 DNA sequence: TGTGCCGTGGGCCGGGCCAACGTCCTGACTTTC.